This TCR beta chain was profiled in a study of T cell responses to AZD1222 COVID-19 vaccine. Study information: Second-dose recipients at about 4 or about 12 weeks were treated as one pooled group.

General observations from the study: Among AZD1222 vaccinees, only five to seven were seropositive at baseline. Spike-spanning, vaccine-associated CD4 TCRs were dominant at 160-218 and 743-854. White British donors predominated, females outnumbered males, and clonal diversity was possibly underestimated.

With respect to this clone: Its antigen is not known.

The CDR3 length is 14 residues. Germline assignment: CDR1 SGHDT and CDR2 YYEEEE. The germline V and J ends were trimmed by 1 base and 0 bases, with 7 bases remaining between them. Sequencing was performed with immunoSEQ multiplex PCR; in TCRdb, only in-frame clones are kept and a portion is missing. The sample records about 120,000 clones, about 87% being singletons. This clonotype was sampled from an adult in good health. The genes are TRBV5-6 and TRBJ2-5; D unresolved. The sequences come from peripheral blood, collected on day 0 of AZD1222 vaccination. The CDR3 protein is CASSLLGNQETQYF. The CDR3, as DNA: TGTGCCAGCAGCTTGCTCGGAAACCAAGAGACCCAGTACTTC.